The subject of this entry is one T cell receptor (beta chain). These data originate in a study of blood T cell repertoires in COVID-19. This table comes from immunoSEQ multiplex PCR, and its TCRdb copy is limited to in-frame clones, with some not included. The sample carries roughly 440,000 clones, around 88% recorded once. This sequence originates from a woman in her forties or fifties with COVID-19, enrolled during active disease. Specimen: peripheral blood.

The CDR3 protein is CASRETGNRDGGYTF. DNA for the CDR3: TGTGCCAGTAGGGAAACAGGAAACAGGGATGGCGGCTACACCTTC. The chain joins TRBV19 to TRBJ1-2, with a weak D call TRBD1 (6 bases). CDR1 is LNHDA and CDR2 is SQIVND in the germline V gene (reference sequence). Trimming removed 6 bases at V and 8 bases at J, with 22 bases between. The CDR3 runs to 15 residues.